Detailed here is one T cell receptor beta chain. No antigen is known for it. TCRdb ran MiXCR on the reads and lists one entry per CDR3 protein. The data contain 20,000 to 30,000 distinct CDR3 sequences, 72% of them singletons. The CDR3 loop spans 13 amino acids. V lost 8 bases and J 0 bases, leaving 8 bases between the germline ends. Germline assignment: CDR1 MGHDK and CDR2 SYGVNS. The data originate from a study of type 1 regulatory T cells. Study at large: T-allo10 is a Tr1-enriched, alloantigen-specific CD4 T cell product made in vitro.

The graft donor-derived T-allo10 cells reportedly recognize host alloantigens, are anergic, and suppress alloantigen-specifically. Sequenced sample: cultured T cells, either the whole culture or a sorted T cell fraction (not recorded which). Subset specified: Tr1-enriched cell product generated in vitro against host alloantigens. This receptor was taken from a human donor in good health. The rearrangement joins TRBV25-1 to TRBJ1-3, with D tentatively TRBD1 (5 bases). CDR3 protein: CASGHISGNTIYF. The DNA of the CDR3 is TGTGCCAGCGGACACATCTCTGGAAACACCATATATTTT.